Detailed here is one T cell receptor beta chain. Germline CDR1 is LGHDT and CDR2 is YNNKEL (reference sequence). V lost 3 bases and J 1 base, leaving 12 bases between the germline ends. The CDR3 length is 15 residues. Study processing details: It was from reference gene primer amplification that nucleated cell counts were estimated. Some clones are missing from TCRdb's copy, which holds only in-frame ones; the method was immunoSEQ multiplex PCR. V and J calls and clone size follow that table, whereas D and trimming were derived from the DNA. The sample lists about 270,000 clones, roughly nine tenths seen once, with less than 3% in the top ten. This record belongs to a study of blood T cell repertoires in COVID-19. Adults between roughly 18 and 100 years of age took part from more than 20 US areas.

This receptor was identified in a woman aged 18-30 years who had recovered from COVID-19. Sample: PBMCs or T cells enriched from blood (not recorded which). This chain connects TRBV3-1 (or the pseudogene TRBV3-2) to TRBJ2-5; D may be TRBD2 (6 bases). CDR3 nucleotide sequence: TGTGCCAGCAGCCAGCCACTGGGGGGCCAAGAGACCCAGTACTTC. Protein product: CASSQPLGGQETQYF.